What follows are 9 T cell receptor beta chains derived from one specimen sequenced in a study of cytomegalovirus exposure and HLA in healthy donors. Both 60 Vbeta primers and 13 Jbeta primers went into the PCR. TCRdb's copy holds only in-frame clones and misses some; the assay was immunoSEQ multiplex PCR. The sample contains around 130,000 clones, about four fifths of which appear only once. The sample taken for sequencing was PBMCs. All receptors come from a woman aged 40 to 50 in good health and CMV-seronegative.

This chain joins TRBV4-2 and TRBJ1-1; TRBD1 matches 11 bases. The CDR3 length is 18 residues. V was pared by 1 base and J by 5 bases, with 12 bases of the junction left unmatched. The germline gives CDR1 LGHNA, CDR2 YNFKEQ. The DNA of the CDR3 is TGTGCCAGCAGCCAAGTACGTCTGGGACAGGGGGATCGGACTGAAGCTTTCTTT. It encodes CASSQVRLGQGDRTEAFF.

There are a few counts of this clone. The chain links TRBV19 to TRBJ1-5, with 7 bases matching TRBD1. Trimming at V came to 3 bases and at J to 5 bases, leaving 7 bases not matched to a gene. The CDR3 totals 15 residues. Per germline, CDR1 LNHDA and CDR2 SQIVND (reference sequence). The CDR3 nucleotides read TGTGCCAGTAGTATCGGACGGGACAGATATCAGCCCCAGCATTTT. Amino acid sequence: CASSIGRDRYQPQHF.

The CDR3: CASSERGLNTEAFF. The CDR3 nucleotides are TGTGCCAGCAGTGAAAGGGGCTTGAACACTGAAGCTTTCTTT. The V and J genes are TRBV2 and TRBJ1-1, with D perhaps matching TRBD1 (5 bases). This CDR3 is 14 amino acids long. The germline V gene encodes CDR1 SNHLY and CDR2 FYNNEI. The V end lost 2 bases, the J end lost 0 bases, and 7 bases lay between the germline ends.

J is TRBJ2-3 and V is TRBV19, with D hard to call. Germline CDR1 reads LNHDA; CDR2 reads SQIVND (reference sequence). V lost 6 bases to trimming and J lost 4 bases, with 5 bases between them. The CDR3 totals 11 residues. CDR3 nucleotides: TGTGCCAGTAGCCGGGCAGATACGCAGTATTTT. Translated: CASSRADTQYF.

This clone showed up many times. The chain couples TRBV4-3 to TRBJ1-2; no firm D call. Germline CDR1 reads LGHNA; CDR2 reads YSLEER. The V gene lost 4 bases and the J gene lost 4 bases, with 19 bases spanning the gap. This CDR3 comprises 16 residues. CDR3 sequence (DNA): TGCGCCAGCAGCCCAGGCTCCCAGGCAACTGTCTATGGCTACACCTTC. Its translation is CASSPGSQATVYGYTF.

The gene calls are TRBV5-5 and TRBJ1-1; D might be TRBD1 (6 bases). Looked up from germline, CDR1 is SGHKS and CDR2 is YYEKEE (reference sequence). Trimming left V 4 bases short and J 5 bases short, with 15 bases between. The CDR3 consists of 14 residues. The CDR3 reads CASSTTGGDTEAFF. DNA for the CDR3: TGTGCCAGCAGCACGACAGGTGGGGATACTGAAGCTTTCTTT.

V and J are TRBV4-1 and TRBJ1-5; D uncertain. V was shortened by 0 bases and J by 5 bases, with 14 bases between the two germline ends. CDR1 MGHRA and CDR2 YSYEKL come from the germline V gene. This CDR3 has 16 amino acids. CDR3 in DNA: TGCGCCAGCAGCCAAGAAGGAGGGAGGCGGGATCAGCCCCAGCATTTT. Encoded protein: CASSQEGGRRDQPQHF.

In this sample, this clone turned up once. The rearrangement joins TRBV27 to TRBJ2-7, with TRBD2 matching over 13 bases. After removal of 5 bases from V and 1 base from J, the junction contained 5 bases not matched to a gene. The CDR3 runs 16 residues. Germline V gene sequence: CDR1 MNHEY, CDR2 SMNVEV (reference sequence). In nucleotides, the CDR3 is TGTGCCAGCAGTCCCCGGACTAGCGGGAGATCCTACGAGCAGTACTTC. Protein: CASSPRTSGRSYEQYF.

This chain uses TRBV9 with TRBJ1-5; D might be TRBD1 (5 bases). The length of the CDR3 is 14 residues. Trimming took 3 bases from V and 7 from J, leaving 14 bases between them. CDR1 SGDLS and CDR2 YYNGEE come from the germline V gene. The CDR3 here is CASSAGRQGQPQHF. The CDR3 nucleotides are TGTGCCAGCAGCGCGGGGAGGCAGGGACAGCCCCAGCATTTT. Complete variable domain (other parts from reference TRBV9 and TRBJ1-5): DSGVTQTPKHLITATGQRVTLRCSPRSGDLSVYWYQQSLDQGLQFLIQYYNGEERAKGNILERFSAQQFPDLHSELNLSSLELGDSALYFCASSAGRQGQPQHFGDGTRLSIL.